The 10 T cell receptor beta chains listed next were all sequenced from one sample in a study of breast tumors, draining lymph nodes, adjacent tissues. TCRdb recomputed calls from the multiplex PCR reads with MiXCR, one row per CDR3 protein. The sample holds tens of thousands of distinct CDR3 sequences, roughly 55% seen once. Specimen: breast tumor tissue. These receptors were collected from a female donor with breast cancer. Some clones in this sample may be carry-over from other donors' samples.

This clonotype was detected ten times or more. This chain joins TRBV24-1 and TRBJ2-5; a weak D match, TRBD2 (5 bases). The CDR3 is made up of 14 amino acids. Per germline, CDR1 KGHDR and CDR2 SFDVKD. Trimming took 8 bases from V and 5 from J, leaving 17 bases between them. The CDR3 sequence: CATTTPEGGETQYF. The CDR3 DNA reads as TGTGCCACCACCACCCCAGAGGGCGGGGAGACCCAGTACTTC.

The chain joins TRBV29-1 to TRBJ2-1; D remains ambiguous. Trimming stripped 5 bases from V and 5 bases from J, with 31 bases between. The CDR3 runs to 19 residues. Germline values: CDR1 SQVTM, CDR2 ANQGSEA. DNA of the CDR3: TGCAGCGTTTTGCCCTATGTCACGTTGGAGTTACTCTCGCACAATGAGCAGTTCTTC. Translating gives CSVLPYVTLELLSHNEQFF.

This clonotype occurred once. The rearrangement uses TRBV20-1 and TRBJ2-3, with D perhaps matching TRBD2 (6 bases). Germline CDR1 and CDR2: DFQATT and SNEGSKA (reference sequence). This CDR3 is built from 10 residues. As DNA, the CDR3 is TGCAGCGAGCGGGTGGATACGCAGTATTTT. The encoded protein is CSERVDTQYF.

This clonotype was recorded many times. This rearrangement joins TRBV7-7 to TRBJ2-7, with a possible D match to TRBD2 (5 bases). The CDR3 runs 14 residues. Germline V gene lookup returns CDR1 SSHAT and CDR2 FNYEAQ (reference sequence). The CDR3 bases are TGTGCTAGCGAAGGGAAGGAAACGTTCCACGAGCAGTACGTC. The encoded protein is CASEGKETFHEQYV.

This clonotype has just one count. One junction end does not reproduce the germline sequence, and a read error may be involved. The chain uses TRBV20-1 and TRBJ2-3; D call uncertain. Per the germline V gene, CDR1 is DFQATT and CDR2 is SNEGSKA (reference sequence). CDR3 size: 12 residues. In DNA form, the CDR3 reads TGCAGTGCCGTGGGCCCCACAGATACGCCGTATTTT. Translating it yields CSAVGPTDTPYF.

Comment on this clonotype: One end of the junction fails to match germline, which may point to a read error. The genes are TRBV7-6 and TRBJ2-5, with 8 bases that match TRBD1. CDR1 and CDR2 (germline): SGHVS, FNYEAQ. This CDR3 is 15 amino acids long. The CDR3 spells CASSLDPGGGETQHF. CDR3 sequence (DNA): TGTGCCAGCAGCTTAGATCCAGGGGGCGGAGAGACCCAGCACTTC.

The table lists this clonotype with many counts. The rearrangement links TRBV2 to TRBJ2-2; TRBD2 matches 8 bases. V lost 7 bases to trimming and J lost 1 base; unmatched junction nucleotides: 2. Germline V gives CDR1 SNHLY, CDR2 FYNNEI. This CDR3 has 14 residues. CDR3 bases: TGTGCCAGCACCGGGAGGGGGAACACCGGGGAGCTGTTTTTT. Protein: CASTGRGNTGELFF.

This clonotype was picked up one time. The genes are TRBV4-2 and TRBJ1-6; no firm D call. V lost 3 bases, J lost 10 bases, and 4 bases lay in between. This CDR3 has 11 amino acids. Germline values: CDR1 LGHNA, CDR2 YNFKEQ. The CDR3 sequence: CASSQGSPLHF. CDR3 nucleotide sequence: TGTGCCAGCAGCCAGGGCTCACCCCTCCACTTT.

This clonotype was seen more than once but under ten times. The chain combines TRBV2 with TRBJ1-6; D uncertain. The CDR3 is 16 residues long. V was cut by 0 bases and J by 8 bases, with 14 bases left in between. Germline V lookup: CDR1 SNHLY, CDR2 FYNNEI. CDR3: CASSEALPHGDSPLHF. The CDR3 DNA reads TGTGCCAGCAGTGAAGCGCTCCCTCACGGGGATTCACCCCTCCACTTT.

This clonotype was seen ten or more times. The chain is built from TRBV19 and TRBJ2-1; 10 bases line up with TRBD2. The CDR3 loop spans 12 amino acids. Per germline, CDR1 LNHDA and CDR2 SQIVND (reference sequence). The V and J ends lost 10 bases and 6 bases, in that order; junction bases with no gene match: 3. The CDR3 DNA reads TGTGCCACAGCGGGAGGGCCCAATGAGCAGTTCTTC. Protein sequence: CATAGGPNEQFF.